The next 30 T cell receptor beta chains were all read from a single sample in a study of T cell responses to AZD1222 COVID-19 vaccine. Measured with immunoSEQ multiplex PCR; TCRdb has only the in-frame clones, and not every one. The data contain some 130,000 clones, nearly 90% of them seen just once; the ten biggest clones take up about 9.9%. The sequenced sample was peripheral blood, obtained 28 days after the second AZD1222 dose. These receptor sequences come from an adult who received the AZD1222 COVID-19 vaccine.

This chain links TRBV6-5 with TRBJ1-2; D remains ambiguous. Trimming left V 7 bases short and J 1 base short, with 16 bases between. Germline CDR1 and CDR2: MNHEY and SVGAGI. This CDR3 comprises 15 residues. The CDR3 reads CASTKEGGLNYGYTF. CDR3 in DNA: TGTGCCAGCACTAAAGAGGGTGGGCTTAACTATGGCTACACCTTC.

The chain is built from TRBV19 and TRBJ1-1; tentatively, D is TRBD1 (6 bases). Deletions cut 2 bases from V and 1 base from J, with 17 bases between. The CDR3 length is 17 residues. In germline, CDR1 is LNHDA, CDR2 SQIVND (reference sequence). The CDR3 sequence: CASSIMGAARGNTEAFF. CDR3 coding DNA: TGTGCCAGTAGTATAATGGGGGCTGCTCGGGGGAACACTGAAGCTTTCTTT.

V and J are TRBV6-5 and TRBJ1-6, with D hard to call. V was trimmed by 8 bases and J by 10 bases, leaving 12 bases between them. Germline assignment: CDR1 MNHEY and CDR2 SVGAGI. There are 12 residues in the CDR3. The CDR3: CASWIAKSPLHF. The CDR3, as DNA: TGTGCCAGCTGGATTGCCAAATCACCCCTCCACTTT.

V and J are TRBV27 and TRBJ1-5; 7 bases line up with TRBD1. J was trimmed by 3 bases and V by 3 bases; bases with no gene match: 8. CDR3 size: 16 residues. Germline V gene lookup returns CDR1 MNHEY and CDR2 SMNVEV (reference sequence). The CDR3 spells CASSFQGQVPNQPQHF. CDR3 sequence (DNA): TGTGCCAGCAGTTTCCAAGGACAGGTCCCCAATCAGCCCCAGCATTTT.

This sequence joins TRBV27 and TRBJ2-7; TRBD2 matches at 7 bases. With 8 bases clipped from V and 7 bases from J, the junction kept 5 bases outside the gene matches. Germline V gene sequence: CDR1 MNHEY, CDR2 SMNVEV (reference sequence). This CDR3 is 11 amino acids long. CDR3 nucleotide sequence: TGTGCCAGCGGGAGGGCTGGTGAGCAGTACTTC. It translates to CASGRAGEQYF.

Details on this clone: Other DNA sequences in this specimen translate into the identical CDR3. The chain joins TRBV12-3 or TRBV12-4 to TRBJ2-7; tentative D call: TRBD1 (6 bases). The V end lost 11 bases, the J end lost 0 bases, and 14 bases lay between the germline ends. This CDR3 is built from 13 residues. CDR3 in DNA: TGTGCCTCCTCTCGGGACACCTCCTACGAGCAGTACTTC. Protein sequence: CASSRDTSYEQYF.

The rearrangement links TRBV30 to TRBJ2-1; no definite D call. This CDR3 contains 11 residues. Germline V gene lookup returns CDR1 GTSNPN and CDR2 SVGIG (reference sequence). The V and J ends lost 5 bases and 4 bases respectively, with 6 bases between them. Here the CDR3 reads CAWGQYNEQFF. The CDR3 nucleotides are TGTGCCTGGGGCCAGTACAATGAGCAGTTCTTC.

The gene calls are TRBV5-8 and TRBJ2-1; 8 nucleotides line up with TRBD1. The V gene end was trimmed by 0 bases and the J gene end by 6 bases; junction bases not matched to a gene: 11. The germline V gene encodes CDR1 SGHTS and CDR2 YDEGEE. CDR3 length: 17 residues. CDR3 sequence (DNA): TGTGCCAGCAGCTTGGTAGGGTTCAGGGGGCGTAGCAATGAGCAGTTCTTC. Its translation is CASSLVGFRGRSNEQFF.

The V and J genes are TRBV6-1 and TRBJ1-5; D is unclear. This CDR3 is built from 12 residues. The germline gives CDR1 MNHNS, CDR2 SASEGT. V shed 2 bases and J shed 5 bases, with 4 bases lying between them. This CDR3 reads CASSEFDQPQHF. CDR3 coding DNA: TGTGCCAGCAGTGAATTCGATCAGCCCCAGCATTTT.

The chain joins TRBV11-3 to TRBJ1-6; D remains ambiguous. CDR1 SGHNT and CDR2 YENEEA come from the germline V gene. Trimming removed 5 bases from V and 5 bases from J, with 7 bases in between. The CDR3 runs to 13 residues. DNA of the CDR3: TGTGCCAGCAGCCGAGGCCATAATTCACCCCTCCACTTT. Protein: CASSRGHNSPLHF.

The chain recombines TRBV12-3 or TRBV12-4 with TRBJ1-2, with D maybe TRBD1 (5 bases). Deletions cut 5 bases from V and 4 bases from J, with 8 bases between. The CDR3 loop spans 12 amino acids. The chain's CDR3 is CASSRGGYGYTF. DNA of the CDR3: TGTGCCAGCAGTCGGGGCGGCTATGGCTACACCTTC.

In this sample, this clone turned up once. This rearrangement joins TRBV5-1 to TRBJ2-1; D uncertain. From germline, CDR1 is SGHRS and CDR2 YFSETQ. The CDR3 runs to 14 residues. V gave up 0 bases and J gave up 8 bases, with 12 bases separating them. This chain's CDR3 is CASSLGITSDEQFF. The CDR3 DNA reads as TGCGCCAGCAGCTTGGGCATCACGTCGGATGAGCAGTTCTTC.

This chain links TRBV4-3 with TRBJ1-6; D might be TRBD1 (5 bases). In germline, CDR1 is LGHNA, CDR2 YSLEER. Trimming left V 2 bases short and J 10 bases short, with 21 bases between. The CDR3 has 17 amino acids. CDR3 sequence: CASSQKMGGTAGSPLHF. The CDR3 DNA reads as TGCGCCAGCAGCCAAAAAATGGGGGGTACCGCTGGCTCACCCCTCCACTTT.

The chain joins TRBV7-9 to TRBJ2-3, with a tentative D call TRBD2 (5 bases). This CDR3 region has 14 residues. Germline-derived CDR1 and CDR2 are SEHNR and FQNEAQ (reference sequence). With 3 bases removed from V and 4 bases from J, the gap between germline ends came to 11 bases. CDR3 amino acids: CASSLSGWPDTQYF. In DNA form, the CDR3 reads TGTGCCAGCAGCTTGTCGGGATGGCCAGATACGCAGTATTTT.

The CDR3 loop is CASSLASRSYNSPLHF. CDR3 DNA: TGCGCCAGCAGCTTGGCCAGCCGCTCCTATAATTCACCCCTCCACTTT. The J gene is TRBJ1-6, the V gene TRBV5-1; unclear D gene. The CDR3 consists of 16 residues. V lost 0 bases to trimming and J lost 0 bases, with 7 bases between them. Looked up from germline, CDR1 is SGHRS and CDR2 is YFSETQ.

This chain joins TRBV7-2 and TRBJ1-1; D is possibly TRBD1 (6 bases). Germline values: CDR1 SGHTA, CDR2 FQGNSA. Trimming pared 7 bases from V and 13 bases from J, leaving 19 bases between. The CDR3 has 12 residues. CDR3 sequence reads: CASNPGHLPGFF. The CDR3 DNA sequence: TGTGCCAGCAACCCGGGACACCTGCCAGGTTTCTTT.

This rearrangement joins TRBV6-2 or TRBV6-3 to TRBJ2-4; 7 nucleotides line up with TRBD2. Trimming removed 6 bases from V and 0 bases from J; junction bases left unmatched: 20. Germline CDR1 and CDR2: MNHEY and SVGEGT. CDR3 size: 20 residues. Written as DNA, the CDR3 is TGTGCCAGCAGCACTGGACTAAGCGGGAACACCATTATAGCCAAAAACATTCAGTACTTC. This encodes CASSTGLSGNTIIAKNIQYF.

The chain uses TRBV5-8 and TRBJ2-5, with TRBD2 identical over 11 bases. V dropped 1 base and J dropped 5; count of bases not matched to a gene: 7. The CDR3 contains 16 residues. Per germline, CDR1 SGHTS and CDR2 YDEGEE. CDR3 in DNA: TGTGCCAGCAGCTTGACGACTAGCGGGGTCGCGGAGACCCAGTACTTC. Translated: CASSLTTSGVAETQYF.

The CDR3 loop reads CASSPETGFGTEAFF. The CDR3 DNA reads TGTGCCAGCTCACCGGAGACAGGGTTCGGCACTGAAGCTTTCTTT. The chain is built from TRBV18 and TRBJ1-1, with TRBD1 matching over 7 bases. Germline V lookup: CDR1 KGHSH, CDR2 LQKENI. V dropped 3 bases and J dropped 4; count of bases not matched to a gene: 8. This CDR3 is 15 amino acids long. Filled out from reference TRBV18 and TRBJ1-1, the complete variable domain reads NAGVMQNPRHLVRRRGQEARLRCSPMKGHSHVYWYRQLPEEGLKFMVYLQKENIIDESGMPKERFSAEFPKEGPSILRIQQVVRGDSAAYFCASSPETGFGTEAFFGQGTRLTVV.

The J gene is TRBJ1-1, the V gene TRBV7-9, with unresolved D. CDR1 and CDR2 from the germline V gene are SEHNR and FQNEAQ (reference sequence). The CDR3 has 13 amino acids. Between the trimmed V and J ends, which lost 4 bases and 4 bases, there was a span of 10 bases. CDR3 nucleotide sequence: TGTGCCAGCAGCTCCAATATTGGCACTGAAGCTTTCTTT. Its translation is CASSSNIGTEAFF.

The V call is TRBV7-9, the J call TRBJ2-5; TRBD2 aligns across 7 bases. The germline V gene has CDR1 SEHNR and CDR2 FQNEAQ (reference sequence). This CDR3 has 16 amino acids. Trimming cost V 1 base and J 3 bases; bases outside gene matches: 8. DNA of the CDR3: TGTGCCAGCAGCTTAGAACTGGGAGGGGTGGAAGAGACCCAGTACTTC. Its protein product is CASSLELGGVEETQYF.

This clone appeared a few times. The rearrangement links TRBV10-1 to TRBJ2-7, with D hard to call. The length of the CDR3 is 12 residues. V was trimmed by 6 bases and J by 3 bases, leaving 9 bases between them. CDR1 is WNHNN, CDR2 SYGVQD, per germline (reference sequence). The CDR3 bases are TGCGCCAGCAGCGATGGATACTACGAGCAGTACTTC. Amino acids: CASSDGYYEQYF.

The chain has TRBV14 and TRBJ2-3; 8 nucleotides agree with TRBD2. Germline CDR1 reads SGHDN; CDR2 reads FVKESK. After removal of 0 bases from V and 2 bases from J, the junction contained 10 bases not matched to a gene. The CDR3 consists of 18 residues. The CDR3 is CASSQDITLAGLTDTQYF. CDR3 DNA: TGTGCCAGCAGCCAAGATATTACGCTAGCGGGCCTCACAGATACGCAGTATTTT. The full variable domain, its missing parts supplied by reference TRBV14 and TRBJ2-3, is EAGVTQFPSHSVIEKGQTVTLRCDPISGHDNLYWYRRVMGKEIKFLLHFVKESKQDESGMPNNRFLAERTGGTYSTLKVQPAELEDSGVYFCASSQDITLAGLTDTQYFGPGTRLTVL.

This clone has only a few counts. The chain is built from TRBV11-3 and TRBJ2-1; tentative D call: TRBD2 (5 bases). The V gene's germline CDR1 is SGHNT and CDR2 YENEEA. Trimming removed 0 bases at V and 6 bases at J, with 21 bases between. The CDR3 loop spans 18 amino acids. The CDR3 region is CASSLDQSGSASLNEQFF. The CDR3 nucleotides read TGTGCCAGCAGCTTAGATCAGAGCGGCTCCGCCTCCCTCAATGAGCAGTTCTTC.

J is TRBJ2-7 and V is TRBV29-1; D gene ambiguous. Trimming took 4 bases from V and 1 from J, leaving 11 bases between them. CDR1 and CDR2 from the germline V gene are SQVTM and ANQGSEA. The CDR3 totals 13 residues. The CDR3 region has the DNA TGCAGCGTTGCCTTGGGGTATTCCTACGAGCAGTACTTC. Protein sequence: CSVALGYSYEQYF.

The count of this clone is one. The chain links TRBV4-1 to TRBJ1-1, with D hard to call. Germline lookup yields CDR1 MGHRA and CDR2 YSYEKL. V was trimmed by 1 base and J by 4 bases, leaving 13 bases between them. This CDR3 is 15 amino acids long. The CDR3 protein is CASSQGSFLRTEAFF. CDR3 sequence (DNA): TGCGCCAGCAGCCAAGGATCGTTTCTCCGCACTGAAGCTTTCTTT.

CDR3 DNA: TGTGCCAGTAGTCGGACCCCTGGAGGAGTAGCAGATACGCAGTATTTT. Protein sequence: CASSRTPGGVADTQYF. The chain couples TRBV19 to TRBJ2-3; possibly TRBD2 for D (5 bases). V was shortened by 5 bases and J by 4 bases, with 19 bases between the two germline ends. The CDR3 has 16 residues. The germline gives CDR1 LNHDA, CDR2 SQIVND (reference sequence).

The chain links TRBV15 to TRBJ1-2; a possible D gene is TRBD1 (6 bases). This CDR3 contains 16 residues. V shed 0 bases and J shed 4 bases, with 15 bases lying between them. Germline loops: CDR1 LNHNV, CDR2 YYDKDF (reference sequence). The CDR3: CATSRDQTGLVYGYTF. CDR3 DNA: TGTGCCACCAGCAGAGATCAAACAGGGCTTGTCTATGGCTACACCTTC.

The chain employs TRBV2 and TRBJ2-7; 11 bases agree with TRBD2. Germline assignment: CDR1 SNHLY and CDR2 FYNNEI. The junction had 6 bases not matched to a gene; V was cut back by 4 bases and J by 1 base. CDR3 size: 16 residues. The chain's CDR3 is CASSGSLAGESYEQYF. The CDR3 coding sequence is TGTGCCAGCAGTGGTTCACTAGCGGGAGAATCCTACGAGCAGTACTTC.

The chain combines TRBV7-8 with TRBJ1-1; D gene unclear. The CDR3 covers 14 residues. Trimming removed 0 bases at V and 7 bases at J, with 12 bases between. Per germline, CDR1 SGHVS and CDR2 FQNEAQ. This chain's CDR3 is CASSLAPTRSEAFF. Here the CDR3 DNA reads TGTGCCAGCAGCTTAGCCCCGACCAGGAGTGAAGCTTTCTTT.